The 5 T cell receptor beta chains reported below all come from one sample, sequenced in a study of blood T cell repertoires in COVID-19. Generated by immunoSEQ multiplex PCR, the TCRdb table keeps only in-frame clones and is missing some. The repertoire holds around 190,000 clones, with approximately 80% as singletons. Material for sequencing was peripheral blood. These receptors were taken from a human donor in a cohort sampled during active COVID-19.

The chain carries TRBV11-2 and TRBJ2-1, with TRBD2 matching over 8 bases. In germline, CDR1 is SGHAT, CDR2 FQNNGV. The length of the CDR3 is 16 residues. With 1 base clipped from V and 7 bases from J, the junction kept 9 bases outside the gene matches. CDR3 loop: CASSLGISGIRNEQFF. The DNA for the CDR3 is TGTGCCAGCAGCTTAGGCATTAGCGGGATAAGGAATGAGCAGTTCTTC.

The CDR3 here is CASSQSGGNSPLHF. CDR3 coding DNA: TGTGCCAGCAGCCAATCAGGGGGCAATTCACCCCTCCACTTT. The genes are TRBV4-2 and TRBJ1-6; TRBD1 matches 8 bases. The CDR3 extends over 14 amino acids. Germline CDR1 and CDR2: LGHNA and YNFKEQ. V gave up 2 bases and J gave up 7 bases; unmatched junction bases: 1.

The V and J genes are TRBV2 and TRBJ2-7, with TRBD1 as a possible D gene (5 bases). CDR1 is SNHLY, CDR2 FYNNEI, per germline. This CDR3 comprises 14 residues. V lost 6 bases and J lost 0, with 12 bases in between. The CDR3 loop is CASRGAGSSYEQYF. DNA for the CDR3: TGTGCCAGCAGGGGTGCAGGGTCCTCCTACGAGCAGTACTTC. Full variable domain (outside the CDR3, taken from reference TRBV2 and TRBJ2-7): EPEVTQTPSHQVTQMGQEVILRCVPISNHLYFYWYRQILGQKVEFLVSFYNNEISEKSEIFDDQFSVERPDGSNFTLKIRSTKLEDSAMYFCASRGAGSSYEQYFGPGTRLTVT.

The chain recombines TRBV11-2 with TRBJ2-7; 10 bases line up with TRBD2. This CDR3 has 17 residues. J lost 7 bases, V lost 1 base, and 13 bases had no gene match. The germline CDR1 and CDR2 sequences are SGHAT and FQNNGV. CDR3: CASSLVYVASGRGEQYF. The CDR3 region has the DNA TGTGCCAGCAGCTTAGTGTATGTGGCTAGCGGGAGAGGGGAGCAGTACTTC.

The J gene is TRBJ1-2, the V gene TRBV28; 10 bases line up with TRBD1. The CDR3 consists of 15 residues. Per germline, CDR1 MDHEN and CDR2 SYDVKM. Trimming removed 2 bases from V and 8 bases from J; junction bases left unmatched: 8. The CDR3 spells CASSLSTWTGGGYTF. The CDR3 DNA reads TGTGCCAGCAGTTTAAGTACCTGGACAGGGGGAGGCTACACCTTC.